Described below is a single TCR beta chain sequence and its context. Its cognate antigen is unknown. The PCR had 60 Vbeta and 13 Jbeta primers. Sequenced by immunoSEQ multiplex PCR; TCRdb stores in-frame clones only, minus some. The sample has about 170,000 clones, roughly 84% seen once; the top ten hold 0.38%. This sample was included in a study of cytomegalovirus exposure and HLA in healthy donors. Study-wide findings and caveats: Most likely, a cluster of highly shared sequence variants arose as a sequencing artifact. A later analysis found that most CMV-associated TCR beta chains appeared HLA-restricted.

This clonotype was sampled from a boy between 2 and 10 years old in good health and CMV-seronegative. The sequencing input was PBMCs.

As DNA, the CDR3 is TGTGCCAGCTCACCACGCACTTCGGCAGGGGGACGCACAGATACGCAGTATTTT. Its protein is CASSPRTSAGGRTDTQYF. The rearrangement links TRBV18 to TRBJ2-3, with 7 bases lining up with TRBD1. The CDR3 has 18 amino acids. CDR1 and CDR2 (germline): KGHSH, LQKENI. V was clipped by 1 base and J by 1 base; unmatched bases: 11.